The sequence of this T cell receptor beta chain was determined in a study of cytomegalovirus exposure and HLA in healthy donors. Study-level background: Later, an analysis reported that the 100 to 150 validation repertoires had used the same platform as the approximately 660 first-cohort repertoires. Study conclusions and caveats: Some TCR beta chains (roughly 150 of them) were listed as cytomegalovirus-associated. The tendency of first-cohort TCR clusters to co-occur in the approximately 120 validation repertoires was identified by a subsequent analysis.

Assay: immunoSEQ multiplex PCR; the TCRdb copy retains only in-frame clones and omits some. The data hold approximately 65,000 clones, with about 90% observed a single time. Separate from the approximately 700-subject first cohort was the roughly 130-subject validation cohort, to which the donors belonged. Of note for this clone: The antigen is unknown.

Sequencing input: PBMCs. The source is a man younger than 30 in good health and CMV-seronegative.

The CDR3 spells CASSPPSGSGNTIYF. Written as DNA, the CDR3 is TGCGCCAGCAGCCCCCCCTCGGGCTCTGGAAACACCATATATTTT. The chain carries TRBV5-1 and TRBJ1-3, with D unresolved. The CDR3 contains 15 residues. Trimming took off 4 bases at V and 0 bases at J, with 11 bases between the two ends. Germline V gives CDR1 SGHRS, CDR2 YFSETQ.